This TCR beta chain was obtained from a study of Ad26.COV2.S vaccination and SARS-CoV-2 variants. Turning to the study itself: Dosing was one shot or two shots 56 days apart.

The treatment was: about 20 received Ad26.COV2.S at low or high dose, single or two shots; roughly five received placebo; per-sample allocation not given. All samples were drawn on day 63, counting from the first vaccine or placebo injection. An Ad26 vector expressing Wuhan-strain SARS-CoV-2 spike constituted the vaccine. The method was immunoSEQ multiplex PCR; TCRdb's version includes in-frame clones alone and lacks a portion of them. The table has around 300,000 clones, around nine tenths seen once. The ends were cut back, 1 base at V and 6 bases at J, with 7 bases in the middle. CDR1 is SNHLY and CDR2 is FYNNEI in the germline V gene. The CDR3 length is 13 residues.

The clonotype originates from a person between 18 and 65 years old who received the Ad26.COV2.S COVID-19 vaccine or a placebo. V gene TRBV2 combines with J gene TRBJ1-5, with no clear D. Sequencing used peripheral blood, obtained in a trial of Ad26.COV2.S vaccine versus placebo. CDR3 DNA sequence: TGTGCCAGCAGTGAAGAGAACTTTCAGCCCCAGCATTTT. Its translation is CASSEENFQPQHF.